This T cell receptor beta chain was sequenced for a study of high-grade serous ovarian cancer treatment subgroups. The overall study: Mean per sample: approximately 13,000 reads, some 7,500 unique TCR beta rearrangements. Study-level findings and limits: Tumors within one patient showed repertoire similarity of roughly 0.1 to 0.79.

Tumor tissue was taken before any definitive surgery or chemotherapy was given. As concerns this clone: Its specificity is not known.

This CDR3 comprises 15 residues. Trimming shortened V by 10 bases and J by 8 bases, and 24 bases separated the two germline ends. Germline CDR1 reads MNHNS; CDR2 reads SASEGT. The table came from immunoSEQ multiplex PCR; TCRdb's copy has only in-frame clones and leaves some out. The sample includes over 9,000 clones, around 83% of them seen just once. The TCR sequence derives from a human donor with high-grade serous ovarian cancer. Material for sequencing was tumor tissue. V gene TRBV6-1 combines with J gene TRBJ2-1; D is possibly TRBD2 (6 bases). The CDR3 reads CAISGLGTRDYEQFF. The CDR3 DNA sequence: TGTGCCATCTCCGGACTGGGGACGAGGGACTATGAGCAGTTCTTC.